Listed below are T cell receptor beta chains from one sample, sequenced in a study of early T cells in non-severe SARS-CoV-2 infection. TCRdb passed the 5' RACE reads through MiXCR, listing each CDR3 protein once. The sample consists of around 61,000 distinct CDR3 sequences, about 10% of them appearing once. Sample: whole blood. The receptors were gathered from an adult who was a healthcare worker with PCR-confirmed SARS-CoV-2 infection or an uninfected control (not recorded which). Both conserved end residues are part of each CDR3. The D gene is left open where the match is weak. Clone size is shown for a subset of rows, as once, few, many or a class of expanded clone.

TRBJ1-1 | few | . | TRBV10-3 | CAIRQGEGLRTEAFF | TGTGCCATCAGGCAAGGGGAGGGCTTAAGGACTGAAGCTTTCTTT
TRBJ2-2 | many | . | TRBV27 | CASSPIPEGSYTGELFF | TGTGCCAGCAGTCCTATCCCAGAGGGTTCATATACCGGGGAGCTGTTTTTT
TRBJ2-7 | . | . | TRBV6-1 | CASSESWGLAPYEQYF | TGTGCCAGCAGTGAAAGTTGGGGCCTCGCCCCCTACGAGCAGTACTTC
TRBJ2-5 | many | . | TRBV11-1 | CASRDLQETQYF | TGTGCCAGCCGGGACTTGCAAGAGACCCAGTACTTC
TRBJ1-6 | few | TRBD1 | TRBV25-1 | CASSLTRTGDNSPLHF | TGTGCCAGCAGTTTGACGAGGACAGGGGATAATTCACCCCTCCACTTT
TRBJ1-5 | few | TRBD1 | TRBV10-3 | CAISPTGQGNNQPQHF | TGTGCCATCAGTCCCACGGGACAGGGCAATAATCAGCCCCAGCATTTT
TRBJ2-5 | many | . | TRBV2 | CASSAGATRGQTQYF | TGTGCCAGCAGTGCGGGGGCTACCAGGGGTCAGACCCAGTACTTC
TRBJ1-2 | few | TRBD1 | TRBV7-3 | CASSLQSGGYGYTF | TGTGCCAGCAGCTTACAGTCAGGGGGCTATGGCTACACCTTC
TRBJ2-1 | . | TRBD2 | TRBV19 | CASRQLAGGPGEQFF | TGTGCCAGTAGGCAACTAGCGGGAGGGCCTGGTGAGCAGTTCTTC
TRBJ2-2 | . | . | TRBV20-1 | CSASGPGELFF | TGCAGTGCTAGTGGGCCCGGGGAGCTGTTTTTT
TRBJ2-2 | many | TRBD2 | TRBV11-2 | CASRPGLAGGRTGELFF | TGTGCCAGCAGGCCCGGACTAGCGGGAGGACGGACCGGGGAGCTGTTTTTT
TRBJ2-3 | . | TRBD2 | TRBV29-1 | CSVAQGGPKATDTQYF | TGCAGCGTTGCCCAGGGAGGGCCGAAGGCCACAGATACGCAGTATTTT
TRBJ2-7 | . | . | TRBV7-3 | CASSFRGPYEQYF | TGTGCCAGCAGCTTCAGGGGACCCTACGAGCAGTACTTC
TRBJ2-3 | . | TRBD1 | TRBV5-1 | CASSPGTGTDTQYF | TGCGCCAGCAGCCCCGGGACAGGGACAGATACGCAGTATTTT
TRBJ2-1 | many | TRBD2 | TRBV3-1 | CASSRAGVQEQFF | TGTGCCAGCAGCCGCGCGGGAGTTCAGGAGCAGTTCTTC
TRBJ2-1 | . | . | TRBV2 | CANTWDIGDNEQFF | TGTGCCAACACTTGGGACATCGGGGATAATGAGCAGTTCTTC
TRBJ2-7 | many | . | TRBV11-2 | CASSLGQSSYEQYF | TGTGCCAGCAGCTTAGGGCAGAGCTCCTACGAGCAGTACTTC
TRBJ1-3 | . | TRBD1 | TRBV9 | CASSARQGLDGNTIYF | TGTGCCAGCAGCGCAAGACAGGGATTGGATGGAAACACCATATATTTT
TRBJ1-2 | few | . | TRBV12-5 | CASGLESRSYGYTF | TGTGCTAGTGGTTTGGAATCCAGGTCCTATGGCTACACCTTC
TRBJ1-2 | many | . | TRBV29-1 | CSVPLGGANYGYTF | TGCAGCGTCCCATTGGGGGGAGCGAACTATGGCTACACCTTC
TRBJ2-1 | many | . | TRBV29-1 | CSVGFLDEQFF | TGCAGCGTGGGGTTCTTGGATGAGCAGTTCTTC
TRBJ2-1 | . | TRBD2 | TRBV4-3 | CASSQAASGRINEQFF | TGCGCCAGCAGCCAAGCTGCTAGCGGGAGGATCAATGAGCAGTTCTTC
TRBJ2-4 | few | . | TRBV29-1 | CSVEVARDIQYF | TGCAGCGTTGAAGTGGCTCGGGACATTCAGTACTTC
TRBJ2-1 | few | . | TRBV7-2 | CASSFAASSYNEQFF | TGTGCCAGCAGCTTCGCCGCCAGCTCCTACAATGAGCAGTTCTTC
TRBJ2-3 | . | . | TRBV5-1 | CASSPNRADTQYF | TGCGCCAGCAGCCCCAACAGGGCAGATACGCAGTATTTT
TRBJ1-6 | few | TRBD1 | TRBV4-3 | CASSQGWTGGSPLHF | TGCGCCAGCAGCCAAGGCTGGACAGGGGGTTCACCCCTCCACTTT
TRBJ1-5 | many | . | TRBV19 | CATRRDNLAHSNQPQHF | TGTGCCACCAGAAGGGACAACCTCGCCCACAGCAATCAGCCCCAGCATTTT
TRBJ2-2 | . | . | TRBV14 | CASSRDSVFDTGELFF | TGTGCCAGCAGCCGGGACTCAGTCTTCGACACCGGGGAGCTGTTTTTT
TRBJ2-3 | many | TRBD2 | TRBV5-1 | CASSRWFLAGDTDTQYF | TGCGCCAGCAGCCGATGGTTCCTAGCGGGAGACACAGATACGCAGTATTTT
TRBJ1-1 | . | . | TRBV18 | CASSVQVFNTEAFF | TGTGCCAGCTCAGTACAGGTGTTTAACACTGAAGCTTTCTTT
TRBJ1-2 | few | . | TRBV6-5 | CASSGNYGYTF | TGTGCCAGCAGCGGGAACTATGGCTACACCTTC
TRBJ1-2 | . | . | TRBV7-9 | CASSRRSKDWDYGYTF | TGTGCCAGCAGCCGTCGGTCCAAAGACTGGGACTATGGCTACACCTTC
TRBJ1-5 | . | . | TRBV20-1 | CSATSADRRGPQHF | TGCAGTGCTACCTCCGCCGACAGACGCGGGCCCCAGCATTTT
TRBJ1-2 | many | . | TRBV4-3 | CASSQENRGYYGYTF | TGCGCCAGCAGCCAAGAAAATAGGGGCTACTATGGCTACACCTTC
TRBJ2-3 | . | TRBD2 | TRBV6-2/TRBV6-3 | CASSYVASSGRQADTQYF | TGTGCCAGCAGTTACGTGGCGTCTAGCGGGCGTCAAGCAGATACGCAGTATTTT
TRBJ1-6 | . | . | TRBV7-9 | CASSPQADSPLHF | TGTGCCAGCAGCCCACAGGCAGATTCACCCCTCCACTTT
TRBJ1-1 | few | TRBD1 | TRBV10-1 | CASSDRGTEAFF | TGCGCCAGCAGCGACAGGGGCACTGAAGCTTTCTTT
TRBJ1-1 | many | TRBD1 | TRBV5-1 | CASSLAMPGGPNTEAFF | TGCGCCAGCAGCTTGGCCATGCCAGGGGGTCCGAACACTGAAGCTTTCTTT
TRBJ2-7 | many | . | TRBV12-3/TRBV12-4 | CASSYTGMGSYEQYF | TGTGCCAGCAGTTACACAGGGATGGGTTCCTACGAGCAGTACTTC
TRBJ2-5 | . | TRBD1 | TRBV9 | CASGQGETQYF | TGTGCCAGCGGACAGGGTGAGACCCAGTACTTC
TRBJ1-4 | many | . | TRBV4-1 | CASSQDMLTGNEKLFF | TGCGCCAGCAGCCAAGATATGTTAACAGGGAATGAAAAACTGTTTTTT
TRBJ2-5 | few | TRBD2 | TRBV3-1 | CASSFSGSRGETQYF | TGTGCCAGCAGCTTTAGCGGGAGTCGTGGGGAGACCCAGTACTTC
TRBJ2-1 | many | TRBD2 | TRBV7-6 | CASSGLAGGFDEQFF | TGTGCCAGCAGCGGACTAGCGGGAGGGTTTGATGAGCAGTTCTTC
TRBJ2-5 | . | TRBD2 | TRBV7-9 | CASSPRTSVETQYF | TGTGCCAGCAGCCCCCGGACTAGCGTAGAGACCCAGTACTTC
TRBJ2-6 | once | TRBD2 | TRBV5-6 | CASSPSGGGAYSGANVLTF | TGTGCCAGCAGCCCAAGCGGGGGCGGTGCTTACTCTGGGGCCAACGTCCTGACTTTC